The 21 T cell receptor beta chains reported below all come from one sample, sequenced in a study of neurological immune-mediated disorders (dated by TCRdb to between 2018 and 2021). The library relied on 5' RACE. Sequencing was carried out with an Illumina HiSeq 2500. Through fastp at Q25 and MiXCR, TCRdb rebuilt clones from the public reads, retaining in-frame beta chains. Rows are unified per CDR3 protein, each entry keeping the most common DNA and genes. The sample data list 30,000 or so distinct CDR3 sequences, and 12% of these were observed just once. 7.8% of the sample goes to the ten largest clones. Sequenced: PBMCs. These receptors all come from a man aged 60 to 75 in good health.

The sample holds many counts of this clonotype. CDR3 bases: TGCGCCAGCAGCTCTGGGGACTTTTTTACCTACGAGCAGTACTTC. It is translated as CASSSGDFFTYEQYF. This chain joins TRBV5-1 and TRBJ2-7; TRBD2 might be the D (6 bases). Per the germline V gene, CDR1 is SGHRS and CDR2 is YFSETQ. The CDR3 is 15 amino acids. The ends were cut back, 3 bases at V and 2 bases at J, with 15 bases in the middle.

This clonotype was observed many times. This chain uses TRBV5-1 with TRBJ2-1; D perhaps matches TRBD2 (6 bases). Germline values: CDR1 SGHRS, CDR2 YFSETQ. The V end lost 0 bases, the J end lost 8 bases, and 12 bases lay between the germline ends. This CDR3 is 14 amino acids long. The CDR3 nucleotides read TGCGCCAGCAGCTTGGTTCTAAGGGAGGATGAGCAGTTCTTC. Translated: CASSLVLREDEQFF.

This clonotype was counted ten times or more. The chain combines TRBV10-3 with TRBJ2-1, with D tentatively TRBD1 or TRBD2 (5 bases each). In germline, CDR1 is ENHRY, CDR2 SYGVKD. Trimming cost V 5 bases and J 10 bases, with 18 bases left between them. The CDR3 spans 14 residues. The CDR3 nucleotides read TGTGCCATCAGTCCCGGGACCACTCCGTCGGAGCAGTTCTTC. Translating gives CAISPGTTPSEQFF.

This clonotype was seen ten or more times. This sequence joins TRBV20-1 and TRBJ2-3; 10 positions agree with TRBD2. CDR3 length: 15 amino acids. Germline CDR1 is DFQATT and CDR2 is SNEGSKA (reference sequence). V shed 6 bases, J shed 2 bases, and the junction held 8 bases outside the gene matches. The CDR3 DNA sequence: TGCAGTGCCCACCGGACTAGCGGACTCACAGATACGCAGTATTTT. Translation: CSAHRTSGLTDTQYF.

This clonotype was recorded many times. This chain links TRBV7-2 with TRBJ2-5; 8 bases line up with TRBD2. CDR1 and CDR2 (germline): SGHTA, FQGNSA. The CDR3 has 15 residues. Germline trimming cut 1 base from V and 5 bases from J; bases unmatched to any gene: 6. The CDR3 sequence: CASSLVTGGGETQYF. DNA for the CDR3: TGTGCCAGCAGCTTAGTGACGGGAGGGGGGGAGACCCAGTACTTC. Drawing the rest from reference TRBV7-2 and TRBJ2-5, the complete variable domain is GAGVSQSPSNKVTEKGKDVELRCDPISGHTALYWYRQSLGQGLEFLIYFQGNSAPDKSGLPSDRFSAERTGGSVSTLTIQRTQQEDSAVYLCASSLVTGGGETQYFGPGTRLLVL.

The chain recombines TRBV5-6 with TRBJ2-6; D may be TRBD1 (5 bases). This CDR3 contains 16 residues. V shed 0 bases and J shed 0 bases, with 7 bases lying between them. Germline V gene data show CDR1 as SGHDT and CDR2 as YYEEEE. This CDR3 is CASSLGQSSGANVLTF. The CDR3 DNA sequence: TGTGCCAGCAGCTTGGGACAGAGCTCTGGGGCCAACGTCCTGACTTTC.

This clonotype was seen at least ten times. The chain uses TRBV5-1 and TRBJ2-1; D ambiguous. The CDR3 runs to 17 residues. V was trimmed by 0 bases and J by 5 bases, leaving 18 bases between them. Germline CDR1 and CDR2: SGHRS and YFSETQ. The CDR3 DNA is TGCGCCAGCAGCTTGGCTTTCTCGAGACGGGCCCACAATGAGCAGTTCTTC. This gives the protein CASSLAFSRRAHNEQFF.

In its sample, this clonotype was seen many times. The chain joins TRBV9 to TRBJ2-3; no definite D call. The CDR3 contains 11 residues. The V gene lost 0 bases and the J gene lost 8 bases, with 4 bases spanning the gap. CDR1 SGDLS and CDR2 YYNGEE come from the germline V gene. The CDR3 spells CASSVDGTQYF. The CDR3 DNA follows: TGTGCCAGCAGCGTAGACGGTACGCAGTATTTT. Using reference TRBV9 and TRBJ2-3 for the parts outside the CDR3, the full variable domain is DSGVTQTPKHLITATGQRVTLRCSPRSGDLSVYWYQQSLDQGLQFLIQYYNGEERAKGNILERFSAQQFPDLHSELNLSSLELGDSALYFCASSVDGTQYFGPGTRLTVL.

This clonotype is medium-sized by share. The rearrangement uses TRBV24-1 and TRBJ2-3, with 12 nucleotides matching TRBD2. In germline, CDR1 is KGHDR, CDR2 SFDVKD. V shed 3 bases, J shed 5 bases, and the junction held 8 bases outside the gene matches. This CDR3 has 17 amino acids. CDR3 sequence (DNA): TGTGCCACCAGTGATGCCTTGAGGGGACTAGCGGGAGATACGCAGTATTTT. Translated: CATSDALRGLAGDTQYF.

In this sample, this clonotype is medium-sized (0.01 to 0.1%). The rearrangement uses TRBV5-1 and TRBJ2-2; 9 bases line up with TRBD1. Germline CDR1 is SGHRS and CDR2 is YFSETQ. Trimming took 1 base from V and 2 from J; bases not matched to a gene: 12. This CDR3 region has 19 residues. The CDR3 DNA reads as TGCGCCAGCAGCTTGCTTATCGGGACAGGGAAACCTAACACCGGGGAGCTGTTTTTT. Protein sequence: CASSLLIGTGKPNTGELFF.

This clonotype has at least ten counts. CDR3 protein: CSARGRSGRAYNEQFF. The CDR3 DNA sequence: TGCAGTGCTAGAGGTAGGAGCGGGAGGGCCTACAATGAGCAGTTCTTC. This chain links TRBV20-1 with TRBJ2-1, with 10 positions matching TRBD2. Germline CDR1 reads DFQATT; CDR2 reads SNEGSKA (reference sequence). The CDR3 runs 16 residues. The junction had 5 bases not matched to a gene; V was cut back by 1 base and J by 2 bases.

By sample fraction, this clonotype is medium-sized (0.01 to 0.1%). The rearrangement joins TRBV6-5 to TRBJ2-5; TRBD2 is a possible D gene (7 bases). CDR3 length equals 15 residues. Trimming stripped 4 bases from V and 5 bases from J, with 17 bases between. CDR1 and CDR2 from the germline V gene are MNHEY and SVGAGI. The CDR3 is CASSSTSGGWETQYF. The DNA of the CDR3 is TGTGCCAGCAGTTCAACCTCGGGGGGCTGGGAGACCCAGTACTTC.

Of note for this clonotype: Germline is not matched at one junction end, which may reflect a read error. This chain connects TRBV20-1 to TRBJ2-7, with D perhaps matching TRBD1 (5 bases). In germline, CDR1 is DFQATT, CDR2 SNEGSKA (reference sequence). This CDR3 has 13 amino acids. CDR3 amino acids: CSAPRGSSYKQYF. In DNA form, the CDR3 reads TGCAGTGCACCAAGGGGCTCATCCTACAAGCAGTACTTC.

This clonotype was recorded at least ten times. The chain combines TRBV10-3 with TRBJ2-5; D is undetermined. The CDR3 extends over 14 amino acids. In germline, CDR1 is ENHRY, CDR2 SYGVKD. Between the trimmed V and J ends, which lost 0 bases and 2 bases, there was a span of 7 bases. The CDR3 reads CAISESWVQETQYF. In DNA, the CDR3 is TGTGCCATCAGTGAGTCATGGGTTCAAGAGACCCAGTACTTC.

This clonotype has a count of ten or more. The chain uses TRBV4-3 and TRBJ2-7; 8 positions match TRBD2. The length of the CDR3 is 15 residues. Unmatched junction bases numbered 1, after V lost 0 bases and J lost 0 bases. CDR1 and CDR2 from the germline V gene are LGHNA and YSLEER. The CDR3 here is CASSQDGTSSYEQYF. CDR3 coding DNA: TGCGCCAGCAGCCAAGATGGGACTAGCTCCTACGAGCAGTACTTC.

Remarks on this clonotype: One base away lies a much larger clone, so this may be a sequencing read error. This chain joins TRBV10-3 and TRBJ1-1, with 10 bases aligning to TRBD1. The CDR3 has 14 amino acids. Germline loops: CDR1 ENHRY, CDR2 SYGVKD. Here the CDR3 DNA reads TGTGTCATCAGTGGACAGGGGGTGAAAACTGAAGCTTTCTTT. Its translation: CVISGQGVKTEAFF.

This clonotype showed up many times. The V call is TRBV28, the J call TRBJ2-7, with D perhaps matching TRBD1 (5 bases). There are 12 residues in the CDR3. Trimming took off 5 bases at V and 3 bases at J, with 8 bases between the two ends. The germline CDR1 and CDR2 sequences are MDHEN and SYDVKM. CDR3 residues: CASSRQGYEQYF. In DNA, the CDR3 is TGTGCCAGCAGTCGTCAGGGCTACGAGCAGTACTTC.

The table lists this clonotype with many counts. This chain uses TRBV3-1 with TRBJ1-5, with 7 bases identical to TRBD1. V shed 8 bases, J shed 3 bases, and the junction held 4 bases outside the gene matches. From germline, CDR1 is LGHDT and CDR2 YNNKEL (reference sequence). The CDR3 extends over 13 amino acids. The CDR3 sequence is CASGGQDNQPQHF. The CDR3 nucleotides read TGTGCCAGCGGTGGACAGGACAATCAGCCCCAGCATTTT.

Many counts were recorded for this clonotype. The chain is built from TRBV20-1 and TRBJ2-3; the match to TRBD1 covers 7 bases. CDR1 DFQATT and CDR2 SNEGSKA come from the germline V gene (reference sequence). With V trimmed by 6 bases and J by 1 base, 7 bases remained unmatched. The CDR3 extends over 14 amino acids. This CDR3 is CSAPTGMGTDTQYF. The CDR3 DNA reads TGCAGTGCCCCGACAGGGATGGGCACAGATACGCAGTATTTT.

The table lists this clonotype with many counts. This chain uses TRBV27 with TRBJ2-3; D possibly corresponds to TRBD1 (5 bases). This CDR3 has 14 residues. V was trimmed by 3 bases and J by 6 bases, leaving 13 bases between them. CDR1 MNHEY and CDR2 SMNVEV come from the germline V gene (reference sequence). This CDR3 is CASSFLGAADTQYF. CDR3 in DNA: TGTGCCAGCAGTTTCCTAGGGGCCGCGGATACGCAGTATTTT.

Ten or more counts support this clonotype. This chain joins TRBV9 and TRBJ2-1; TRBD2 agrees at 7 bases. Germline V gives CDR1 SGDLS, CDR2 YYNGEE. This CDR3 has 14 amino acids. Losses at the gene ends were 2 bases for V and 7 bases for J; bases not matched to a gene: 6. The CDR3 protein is CASSVRWEGNEQFF. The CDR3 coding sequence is TGTGCCAGCAGCGTTAGGTGGGAGGGAAATGAGCAGTTCTTC.